These 3 T cell receptor beta chains came from one sample sequenced in a study of T cell repertoires in cytomegalovirus infection. TCRdb re-called the reads through MiXCR, storing one row per CDR3 protein. The table has approximately 500,000 distinct CDR3 sequences, 26% seen once. The sample taken for sequencing was PBMCs. Every receptor here comes from a human donor in good health (CMV status not recorded). Some clones in this sample may be carry-over from other donors' samples.

In its sample, this clonotype was seen a few times. The chain is built from TRBV7-2 and TRBJ2-3, with 9 bases that match TRBD1. The CDR3 is 15 amino acids. The V and J ends lost 5 bases and 2 bases, in that order; junction bases with no gene match: 5. Germline V CDR1 and CDR2: SGHTA, FQGNSA. The CDR3 spells CASSETGGYTDTQYF. The CDR3 bases are TGTGCCAGCAGCGAGACAGGGGGTTACACAGATACGCAGTATTTT.

This clonotype appeared many times. This chain links TRBV28 with TRBJ2-4; 10 nucleotides line up with TRBD2. Germline V lookup: CDR1 MDHEN, CDR2 SYDVKM. CDR3 length: 19 amino acids. With 3 bases clipped from V and 0 bases from J, the junction kept 11 bases outside the gene matches. The chain's CDR3 is CASSLGASGSPVAKNIQYF. CDR3 sequence (DNA): TGTGCCAGCAGTTTGGGGGCTAGCGGGAGCCCCGTAGCCAAAAACATTCAGTACTTC.

The table lists this clonotype with a few counts. The chain carries TRBV6-2 or TRBV6-3 and TRBJ2-2; TRBD1 agrees at 8 bases. J lost 3 bases, V lost 5 bases, and 14 bases had no gene match. This CDR3 has 18 amino acids. In germline, CDR1 is MNHEY, CDR2 SVGEGT. This chain's CDR3 is CASSRTAQGARDTGELFF. In nucleotides, the CDR3 is TGTGCCAGCAGTCGGACCGCTCAGGGGGCGCGCGACACCGGGGAGCTGTTTTTT.